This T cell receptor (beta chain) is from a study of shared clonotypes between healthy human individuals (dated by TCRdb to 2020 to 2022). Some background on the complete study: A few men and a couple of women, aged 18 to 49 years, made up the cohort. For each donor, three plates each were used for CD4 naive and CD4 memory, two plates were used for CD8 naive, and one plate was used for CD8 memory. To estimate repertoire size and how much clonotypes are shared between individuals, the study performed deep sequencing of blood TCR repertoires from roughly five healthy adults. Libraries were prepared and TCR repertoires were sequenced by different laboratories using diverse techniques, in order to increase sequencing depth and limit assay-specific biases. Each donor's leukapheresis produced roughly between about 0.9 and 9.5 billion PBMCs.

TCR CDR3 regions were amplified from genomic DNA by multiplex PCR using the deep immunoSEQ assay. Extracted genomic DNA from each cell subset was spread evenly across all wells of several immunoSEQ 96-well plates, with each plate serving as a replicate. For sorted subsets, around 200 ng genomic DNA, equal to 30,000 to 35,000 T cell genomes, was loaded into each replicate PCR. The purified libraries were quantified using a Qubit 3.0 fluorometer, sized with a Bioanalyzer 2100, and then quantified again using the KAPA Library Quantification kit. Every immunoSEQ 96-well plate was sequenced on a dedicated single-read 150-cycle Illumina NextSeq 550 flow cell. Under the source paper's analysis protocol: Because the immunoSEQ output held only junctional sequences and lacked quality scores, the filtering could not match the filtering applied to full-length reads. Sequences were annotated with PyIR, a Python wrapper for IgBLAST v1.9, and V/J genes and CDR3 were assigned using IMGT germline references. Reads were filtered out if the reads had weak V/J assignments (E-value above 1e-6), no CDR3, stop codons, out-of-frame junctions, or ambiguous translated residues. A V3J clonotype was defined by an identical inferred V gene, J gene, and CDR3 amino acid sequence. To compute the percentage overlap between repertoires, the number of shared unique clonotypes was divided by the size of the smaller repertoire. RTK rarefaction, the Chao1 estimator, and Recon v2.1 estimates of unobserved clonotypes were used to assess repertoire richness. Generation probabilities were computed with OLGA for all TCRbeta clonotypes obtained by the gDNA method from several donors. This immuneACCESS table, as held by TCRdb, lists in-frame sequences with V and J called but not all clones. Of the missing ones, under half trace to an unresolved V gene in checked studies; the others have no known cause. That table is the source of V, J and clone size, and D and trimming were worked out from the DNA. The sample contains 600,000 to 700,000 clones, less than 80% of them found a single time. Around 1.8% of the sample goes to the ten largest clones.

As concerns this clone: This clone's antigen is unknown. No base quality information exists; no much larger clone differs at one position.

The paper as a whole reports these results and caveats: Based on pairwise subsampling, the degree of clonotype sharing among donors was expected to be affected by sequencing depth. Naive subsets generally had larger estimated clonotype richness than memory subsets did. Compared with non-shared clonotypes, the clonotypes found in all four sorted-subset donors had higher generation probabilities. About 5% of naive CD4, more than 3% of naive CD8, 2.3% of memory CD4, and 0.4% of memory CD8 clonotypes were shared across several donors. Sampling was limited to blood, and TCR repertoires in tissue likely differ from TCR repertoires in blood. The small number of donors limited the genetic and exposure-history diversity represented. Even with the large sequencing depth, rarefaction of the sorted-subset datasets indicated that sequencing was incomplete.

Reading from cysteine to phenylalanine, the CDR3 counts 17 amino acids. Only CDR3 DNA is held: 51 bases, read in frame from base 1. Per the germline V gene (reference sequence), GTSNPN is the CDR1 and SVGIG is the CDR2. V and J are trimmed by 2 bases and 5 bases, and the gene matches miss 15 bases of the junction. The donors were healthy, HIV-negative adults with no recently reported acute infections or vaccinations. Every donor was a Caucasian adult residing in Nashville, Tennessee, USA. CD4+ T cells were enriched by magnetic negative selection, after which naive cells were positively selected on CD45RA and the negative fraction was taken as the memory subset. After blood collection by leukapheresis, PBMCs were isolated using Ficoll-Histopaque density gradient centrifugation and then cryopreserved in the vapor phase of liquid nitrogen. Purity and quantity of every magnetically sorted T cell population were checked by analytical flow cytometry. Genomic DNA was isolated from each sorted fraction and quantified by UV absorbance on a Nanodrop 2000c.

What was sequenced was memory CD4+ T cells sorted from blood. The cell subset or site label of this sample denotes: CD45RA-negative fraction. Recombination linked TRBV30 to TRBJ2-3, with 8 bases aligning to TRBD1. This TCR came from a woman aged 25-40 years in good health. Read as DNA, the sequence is TGTGCCTGGAGTCCCCCGGGGCAGGGGGCGTTTGGAGATACGCAGTATTTT. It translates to CAWSPPGQGAFGDTQYF.